The next 26 T cell receptor beta chains were all read from a single sample in a study of identical twins. TCRdb reprocessed the 5' RACE reads with MiXCR, giving one entry per CDR3 protein. The sample contains roughly 250,000 distinct CDR3 sequences, over 11% of which appear only once. Sample: memory (CD45RO+) T cells sorted from blood. All receptors derive from a woman between 18 and 30 years old in good health.

This clonotype was found many times. This chain links TRBV12-3 or TRBV12-4 with TRBJ1-1; maybe TRBD1 (6 bases). The V gene lost 6 bases and the J gene lost 3 bases, with 17 bases spanning the gap. The CDR3 covers 15 residues. In nucleotides, the CDR3 is TGTGCCAGCAGGTGGGGGGGGGCGCGAGACACTGAAGCTTTCTTT. It is translated as CASRWGGARDTEAFF.

This clonotype showed up many times. The chain combines TRBV4-1 with TRBJ2-2; TRBD2 matches at 13 bases. Losses at the gene ends were 8 bases for V and 1 base for J; bases not matched to a gene: 7. The germline CDR1 and CDR2 sequences are MGHRA and YSYEKL. This CDR3 is 17 amino acids long. CDR3 protein: CASRGTSGALNTGELFF. The CDR3 DNA is TGCGCCAGCCGCGGGACTAGCGGGGCCTTGAACACCGGGGAGCTGTTTTTT.

This clonotype was counted many times. The J gene is TRBJ2-7, the V gene TRBV5-1; D may be TRBD2 (7 bases). The CDR3 sequence is 14 residues long. Germline V gene data show CDR1 as SGHRS and CDR2 as YFSETQ. V was clipped by 0 bases and J by 3 bases, with 10 bases between them. DNA for the CDR3: TGCGCCAGCAGCTTGGAAGGGGGGGACTACGAGCAGTACTTC. Translation: CASSLEGGDYEQYF.

The chain is built from TRBV27 and TRBJ1-1; 7 nucleotides match TRBD1. Germline loops: CDR1 MNHEY, CDR2 SMNVEV (reference sequence). The CDR3 has 15 amino acids. Unmatched junction bases numbered 11, after V lost 5 bases and J lost 5 bases. The CDR3 spells CASSPPGRGRTEAFF. The CDR3 DNA sequence: TGTGCCAGCAGTCCTCCCGGCAGGGGGAGGACTGAAGCTTTCTTT.

This chain joins TRBV29-1 and TRBJ2-5, with 7 nucleotides matching TRBD1. CDR3 length equals 11 residues. CDR1 is SQVTM, CDR2 ANQGSEA, per germline. V was clipped by 6 bases and J by 6 bases; unmatched bases: 4. CDR3 coding DNA: TGCAGCGTATACAGGGGACAGACCCAGTACTTC. It is translated as CSVYRGQTQYF.

The chain couples TRBV20-1 to TRBJ2-5; D remains ambiguous. Per germline, CDR1 DFQATT and CDR2 SNEGSKA (reference sequence). The CDR3 extends over 15 amino acids. Between the trimmed V and J ends, which lost 2 bases and 1 base, there was a span of 14 bases. CDR3 in amino acids: CSARLVGPGQETQYF. CDR3 in DNA: TGCAGTGCTAGACTCGTGGGTCCCGGCCAAGAGACCCAGTACTTC.

The DNA for the CDR3 is TGCAGTGCTAGACAGTCCGGGAGCCCGCAATTCTTC. It encodes CSARQSGSPQFF. This chain uses TRBV20-1 with TRBJ2-1; tentatively, D is TRBD2 (6 bases). There are 12 residues in the CDR3. Germline CDR1 DFQATT, CDR2 SNEGSKA (reference sequence). V was cut by 2 bases and J by 16 bases, with 18 bases left in between.

This clonotype was counted many times. The chain employs TRBV6-1 and TRBJ1-5; D gene ambiguous. The CDR3 has 13 amino acids. Trimming shortened V by 4 bases and J by 3 bases, and 7 bases separated the two germline ends. Germline V gene data show CDR1 as MNHNS and CDR2 as SASEGT. The CDR3 region is CASSGETNQPQHF. CDR3 in DNA: TGTGCCAGCAGTGGAGAAACCAATCAGCCCCAGCATTTT.

This sequence joins TRBV18 and TRBJ2-4; no firm D call. The CDR3 loop spans 16 amino acids. Trimming shortened V by 3 bases and J by 1 base, and 13 bases separated the two germline ends. Per the germline V gene, CDR1 is KGHSH and CDR2 is LQKENI. CDR3 bases: TGTGCCAGCTCACCGGGCATCAAGTGGGCCAAAAACATTCAGTACTTC. It codes for CASSPGIKWAKNIQYF.

The J gene is TRBJ1-1, the V gene TRBV10-3, with TRBD1 matching 8 bases. The length of the CDR3 is 15 residues. Germline CDR1 and CDR2: ENHRY and SYGVKD. J was trimmed by 11 bases and V by 0 bases; bases with no gene match: 11. CDR3 DNA sequence: TGTGCCATCAGTGAGTCTCGGACCCAGGGGGCAGAGGCTTTCTTT. Its translation is CAISESRTQGAEAFF.

Only a few counts were recorded for this clonotype. The chain combines TRBV7-2 with TRBJ1-1, with TRBD1 as a possible D gene (6 bases). Trimming cost V 6 bases and J 4 bases, with 15 bases left between them. Germline assignment: CDR1 SGHTA and CDR2 FQGNSA. The CDR3 runs 14 residues. Here the CDR3 reads CASSPNRESTEAFF. CDR3 in DNA: TGTGCCAGCAGTCCGAACAGGGAGTCCACTGAAGCTTTCTTT.

The V call is TRBV7-8, the J call TRBJ1-4, with D unclear. With 1 base removed from V and 10 bases from J, the gap between germline ends came to 13 bases. Per the germline V gene, CDR1 is SGHVS and CDR2 is FQNEAQ. The CDR3 consists of 14 residues. The CDR3 is CASSLGGFFGKLFF. The CDR3 bases are TGTGCCAGCAGCTTAGGCGGGTTCTTCGGAAAACTGTTTTTT. Supplemented by reference TRBV7-8 and TRBJ1-4, the full variable domain reads GAGVSQSPRYKVAKRGQDVALRCDPISGHVSLFWYQQALGQGPEFLTYFQNEAQLDKSGLPSDRFFAERPEGSVSTLKIQRTQQEDSAVYLCASSLGGFFGKLFFGSGTQLSVL.

The CDR3 spells CASSFGQENQPQHF. The DNA of the CDR3 is TGTGCCAGCAGTTTTGGGCAGGAGAATCAGCCCCAGCATTTT. The V call is TRBV12-3 or TRBV12-4, the J call TRBJ1-5; D not resolved. V lost 3 bases to trimming and J lost 4 bases, with 10 bases between them. CDR3 length: 14 amino acids.

This clonotype was recorded only once. The chain is built from TRBV2 and TRBJ2-7; 7 positions match TRBD2. V shed 4 bases and J 0 bases; nucleotides not matched to a gene: 9. CDR1 and CDR2 (germline): SNHLY, FYNNEI. The CDR3 contains 16 residues. CDR3 DNA: TGTGCCAGCAGTGGGGTTGGGCGGGGGAGCTCCTACGAGCAGTACTTC. Translation: CASSGVGRGSSYEQYF.

This clonotype was recorded many times. V usage is TRBV11-2 and J usage is TRBJ2-2; 12 bases align to TRBD2. After removal of 0 bases from V and 7 bases from J, the junction contained 3 bases not matched to a gene. Germline-derived CDR1 and CDR2 are SGHAT and FQNNGV. The CDR3 spans 16 residues. CDR3 amino acids: CASSLELAGGYGELFF. The CDR3 DNA sequence: TGTGCCAGCAGCTTAGAACTAGCGGGAGGTTACGGGGAGCTGTTTTTT.

This chain links TRBV9 with TRBJ1-4; TRBD1 might be the D (5 bases). V was trimmed by 2 bases and J by 8 bases, leaving 16 bases between them. The CDR3 contains 15 residues. Germline V gives CDR1 SGDLS, CDR2 YYNGEE. The CDR3 DNA follows: TGTGCCAGCAGCGTGGTAGGAGGGGCTTACGAAAAACTGTTTTTT. Translated, it gives CASSVVGGAYEKLFF.

The gene calls are TRBV3-1 and TRBJ1-1, with D unclear. Looked up from germline, CDR1 is LGHDT and CDR2 is YNNKEL (reference sequence). This CDR3 has 13 residues. The germline V and J ends were trimmed by 4 bases and 10 bases, with 16 bases remaining between them. CDR3 sequence: CASSRSEIGVAFF. The CDR3 region has the DNA TGTGCCAGCAGCCGAAGCGAAATAGGAGTAGCTTTCTTT.

This clonotype has a handful of counts. The chain has TRBV7-8 and TRBJ2-4; 12 bases are shared with TRBD2. V shed 0 bases and J 4 bases; nucleotides not matched to a gene: 4. The CDR3 spans 17 residues. Germline CDR1 reads SGHVS; CDR2 reads FQNEAQ. Here the CDR3 reads CASSLAPTSGGKNIQYF. In DNA form, the CDR3 reads TGTGCCAGCAGCTTAGCGCCTACTAGCGGGGGGAAAAACATTCAGTACTTC.

This clonotype turned up a few times. The V and J genes are TRBV21-1 and TRBJ2-1. TRBV21-1 is labeled a pseudogene. The CDR3 covers 12 residues. This CDR3 is CASSKVAGEQFF. As DNA, the CDR3 is TGTGCCAGCAGCAAAGTGGCTGGTGAGCAGTTCTTC.

This chain connects TRBV5-1 to TRBJ2-1; 11 nucleotides line up with TRBD2. The CDR3 runs to 16 residues. The germline CDR1 and CDR2 sequences are SGHRS and YFSETQ. Trimming cost V 4 bases and J 5 bases; bases outside gene matches: 8. The CDR3 nucleotides are TGCGCCAGCAGCCTACCGACTAGCGGGGTTAACAATGAGCAGTTCTTC. Its protein product is CASSLPTSGVNNEQFF.

This clonotype was recorded a few times. V and J are TRBV5-6 and TRBJ1-4; 11 nucleotides line up with TRBD1. Germline V gene lookup returns CDR1 SGHDT and CDR2 YYEEEE. J gave up 0 bases and V 4 bases, and 5 bases lay outside the gene matches. The CDR3 contains 17 residues. The CDR3 DNA follows: TGTGCCAGCAGCGGGACAGGGGGAGAAGCAACTAATGAAAAACTGTTTTTT. This translates into CASSGTGGEATNEKLFF.

The J gene is TRBJ1-6, the V gene TRBV3-1; D remains unclear. Germline assignment: CDR1 LGHDT and CDR2 YNNKEL (reference sequence). The CDR3 runs 14 residues. V lost 0 bases, J lost 10 bases, and 10 bases lay in between. The CDR3 here is CASSQDRLGSPLHF. The CDR3 nucleotides read TGTGCCAGCAGCCAAGACAGGCTAGGGTCACCCCTCCACTTT.

This clonotype was counted ten times or more. V and J are TRBV7-9 and TRBJ2-1; 9 bases agree with TRBD2. Germline V gene data show CDR1 as SEHNR and CDR2 as FQNEAQ (reference sequence). Trimming took 2 bases from V and 6 from J; bases not matched to a gene: 11. The CDR3 totals 17 residues. The CDR3 reads CASSLSLAGARTNEQFF. Here the CDR3 DNA reads TGTGCCAGCAGCTTATCTTTAGCGGGAGCTCGGACCAATGAGCAGTTCTTC.

This sequence joins TRBV5-6 and TRBJ2-3; D is unclear. V was trimmed by 8 bases and J by 0 bases, leaving 13 bases between them. In germline, CDR1 is SGHDT, CDR2 YYEEEE. The CDR3 is 14 residues long. CDR3 loop: CASKEVFSTDTQYF. For the CDR3, the DNA is TGTGCCAGTAAAGAGGTTTTTAGCACAGATACGCAGTATTTT.

The CDR3 is CASSFGARGGGNIQYF. The CDR3, as DNA: TGTGCCAGCAGTTTTGGCGCGCGGGGGGGTGGAAACATTCAGTACTTC. The chain couples TRBV12-3 or TRBV12-4 to TRBJ2-4, with 9 bases aligning to TRBD2. Trimming at V came to 3 bases and at J to 6 bases, leaving 9 bases not matched to a gene. CDR3 length: 16 residues.

This sequence joins TRBV18 and TRBJ1-6, with TRBD1 as a possible D gene (6 bases). Germline V CDR1 and CDR2: KGHSH, LQKENI. The CDR3 has 13 amino acids. The V gene lost 8 bases and the J gene lost 5 bases, with 10 bases spanning the gap. CDR3 sequence: CASPQGNNSPLHF. The CDR3 DNA is TGTGCCAGCCCGCAGGGGAATAATTCACCCCTCCACTTT.